Listed below are T cell receptor beta chains from one sample, sequenced in a study of T cell repertoires in cytomegalovirus infection. One entry per CDR3 protein, called by TCRdb with MiXCR from the reads. The sample carries a few hundred thousand distinct CDR3 sequences, around a quarter recorded once. Sequencing was carried out using PBMCs. The receptors shown here come from a human donor in good health (CMV status not recorded). Some clones in this sample may be carry-over from other donors' samples. Each CDR3 is given with its conserved first and last residue. A D gene is named only where the DNA matches it firmly. Clone size appears in some rows only: once, few, many, or a class for an expanded clone.

TRBJ2-5 | . | TRBD1 | TRBV12-5 | TGTGCTAGTGGTTCGAGGACAGGGAATGGCCAGTACTTC | CASGSRTGNGQYF
TRBJ1-5 | . | . | TRBV10-3 | TGTGCCATCAGTGAGTCATTGTACCCAGGGGTTGGGTTTGATCGGCCCCAGCATTTT | CAISESLYPGVGFDRPQHF
TRBJ2-1 | few | TRBD2 | TRBV7-6 | TGTGCCCCCGGGCGACTAGCGGTCTACAATGAGCAGTTCTTC | CAPGRLAVYNEQFF
TRBJ2-2 | few | TRBD1 | TRBV6-6 | TGTGCCAGCAGCCGAAGACAGGGGAACACCGGGGAGCTGTTTTTT | CASSRRQGNTGELFF
TRBJ1-5 | . | . | TRBV20-1 | TGCAGTGCCATACATCGGGGGGGAGGTCAGCCCCAGCATTTT | CSAIHRGGGQPQHF
TRBJ2-2 | many | . | TRBV7-9 | TGTGCCAGCAGCTTCCCCGGGACATTCACCGGGGAGCTGTTTTTT | CASSFPGTFTGELFF
TRBJ2-2 | . | . | TRBV19 | TGTGCCAGTAGTATACGAGCCTACGCTGACACCGGGGAGCTGTTTTTT | CASSIRAYADTGELFF
TRBJ2-7 | once | . | TRBV19 | TGTGCCAGTAGTATCGGTAGAGGGGTGAGCTGGGCCCTCGACGAGCAGTACTTC | CASSIGRGVSWALDEQYF
TRBJ2-2 | . | . | TRBV27 | TGTGCCAGCAGTTTATCGCCTAGCCCTAGATCGAACACCGGGGAGCTGTTTTTT | CASSLSPSPRSNTGELFF
TRBJ2-3 | many | . | TRBV7-6 | TGTGCCAGCAGTCCTGCTAGGGCAGATACGCAGTATTTT | CASSPARADTQYF
TRBJ2-3 | few | . | TRBV11-3 | TGTGCCAGCAGCTTAGTTTTAGGAGATACGCAGTATTTT | CASSLVLGDTQYF
TRBJ1-1 | . | . | TRBV14 | TGTGCCAGCAGCCAAGAATGGGGGACTGAAGCTTTCTTT | CASSQEWGTEAFF
TRBJ1-2 | . | . | TRBV4-1 | TGCGCCAGCAGCCAAGATTCCCCCACTGATGGCTACACCTTC | CASSQDSPTDGYTF
TRBJ2-1 | . | TRBD1 | TRBV28 | TGTGCCAGCAGTTCTCCGGGACAGGGCGGCGATGAGCAGTTCTTC | CASSSPGQGGDEQFF
TRBJ2-6 | . | . | TRBV24-1 | TGTGCCACCAGTCTTTCAGAACAGACCTCTGGGGCCAACGTCCTGACTTTC | CATSLSEQTSGANVLTF
TRBJ2-7 | . | TRBD1 | TRBV12-3/TRBV12-4 | TGTGCCAGCAGCGCGCAGGGACAGCTCCTAGAGCAGTACTTC | CASSAQGQLLEQYF
TRBJ2-7 | . | TRBD1 | TRBV11-2 | TGTGCCAGCAGATGGGACAGGGGATACGAGCAGTACTTC | CASRWDRGYEQYF
TRBJ2-3 | . | TRBD2 | TRBV12-3/TRBV12-4 | TGTGCCAGCAGGACTAGCGGGAGGGGGGCGGATACGCAGTATTTT | CASRTSGRGADTQYF
TRBJ2-7 | . | TRBD2 | TRBV28 | TGTGCCAGCAGTAAACTAGCGGGGTACCCCTACGAGCAGTACTTC | CASSKLAGYPYEQYF
TRBJ1-6 | . | . | TRBV4-1 | TGCGCCAGCAGCCAAGATAGAGGGGTCTATAATTCACCCCTCCACTTT | CASSQDRGVYNSPLHF
TRBJ1-1 | few | TRBD1 | TRBV11-2 | TGTGCCAGCACCAAATCCGGGACAGGGGGCACTGAAGCTTTCTTT | CASTKSGTGGTEAFF
TRBJ1-2 | . | TRBD1 | TRBV6-5 | TGTGCCAGCAGTTACTCGGGAGGGGGCGGGAGCTATGGCTACACCTTC | CASSYSGGGGSYGYTF
TRBJ1-5 | . | . | TRBV2 | TGCGCCAGCAGTCGCCCGGGGGATAGCAATCAGCCCCAGCATTTT | CASSRPGDSNQPQHF
TRBJ2-5 | . | TRBD2 | TRBV7-4 | TGTGCCAGCAGCTTAAAGGGACAGCGGACTAGCGGGAGGGCCGAGGGGCAAGAGACCCAGTACTTC | CASSLKGQRTSGRAEGQETQYF
TRBJ1-1 | few | . | TRBV18 | TGTGCCAGCTCAACGGGGATAAACACTGAAGCTTTCTTT | CASSTGINTEAFF
TRBJ2-3 | . | TRBD1 | TRBV28 | TGTGCCAGCAGTTCCGGACAGGTGAACACAGATACGCAGTATTTT | CASSSGQVNTDTQYF
TRBJ2-3 | few | TRBD1 | TRBV10-1 | TGCGCCAGCAGTGAATCCGGGCAGGGGGCGAATACGCAGTATTTT | CASSESGQGANTQYF
TRBJ2-5 | few | . | TRBV10-3 | TGTGCCATCAGTGGATCGGGTGGTCGTCAAGAGACCCAGTACTTC | CAISGSGGRQETQYF
TRBJ1-3 | many | . | TRBV28 | TGTGCCAGCAGTTTTTCTGCGGACTACTCTGGAAACACCATATATTTT | CASSFSADYSGNTIYF
TRBJ1-1 | few | . | TRBV10-3 | TGTGCCATCAGTGAGAAGGGCATGAACACTGAAGCTTTCTTT | CAISEKGMNTEAFF
TRBJ1-4 | . | . | TRBV28 | TGTGCCAGCAGTTTGGGTAGGGGAAGGGTTGAAAAACTGTTTTTT | CASSLGRGRVEKLFF
TRBJ2-5 | . | TRBD1 | TRBV7-2 | TGTGCCAGCACCCGGACAGGGTTGAGATTGGAGACCCAGTACTTC | CASTRTGLRLETQYF
TRBJ2-5 | few | TRBD1 | TRBV19 | TGTGCCAGTAGTATAACCGGGACAGGACAAGAGACCCAGTACTTC | CASSITGTGQETQYF
TRBJ2-7 | . | . | TRBV19 | TGTGCCAGTAGTATTAGCAGGACCTACGAGCAGTACTTC | CASSISRTYEQYF
TRBJ1-1 | . | . | TRBV12-3/TRBV12-4 | TGTGCCAGTTCTGAAGCTTTCTTT | CASSEAFF
TRBJ2-3 | many | . | TRBV7-2 | TGTGCCAGCAGCTTTTCTAGCACAGATACGCAGTATTTT | CASSFSSTDTQYF
TRBJ1-5 | . | . | TRBV28 | TGTGCCAGCAGTTTAGTATCCAGGGGTGGTATCGGACAGCCCCAGCATTTT | CASSLVSRGGIGQPQHF
TRBJ2-7 | few | . | TRBV5-1 | TGCGCCAGCAGCTTGGCCTATGGGTTCGAGCAGTACTTC | CASSLAYGFEQYF
TRBJ2-3 | . | . | TRBV7-8 | TGTGCCACCCTACTGGATACGCAGTATTTT | CATLLDTQYF
TRBJ2-1 | few | . | TRBV5-6 | TGTGCCAGCCGGGCGGTAACCTACAATGAGCAGTTCTTC | CASRAVTYNEQFF
TRBJ1-1 | . | . | TRBV6-5 | TGTGCCAGCAGTTATGGTGGGACGGGAAACACTGAAGCTTTCTTT | CASSYGGTGNTEAFF
TRBJ2-4 | . | . | TRBV20-1 | TGCAGTGCGTCCAAAAACATTCAGTACTTC | CSASKNIQYF
TRBJ2-1 | . | . | TRBV6-2/TRBV6-3 | TGTGCCAGCTATACCCCTACGGGCTCCTCCTACAATGAGCAGTTCTTC | CASYTPTGSSYNEQFF
TRBJ2-3 | few | . | TRBV27 | TGTGCCAGCAGTTTATTCACAGGCCCCCCTGGCACAGATACGCAGTATTTT | CASSLFTGPPGTDTQYF
TRBJ2-3 | . | . | TRBV5-4 | TGTGCCAGCAGCTTCACTAGTCGGACAGATACGCAGTATTTT | CASSFTSRTDTQYF
TRBJ2-1 | . | . | TRBV19 | TGTGCCAGTAGTTCCCACGGGGGTCTTGAGGAGCAGTTCTTC | CASSSHGGLEEQFF
TRBJ2-5 | . | . | TRBV15 | TGTGCCACCAGCAGAGTCGGTTACCAAGAGACCCAGTACTTC | CATSRVGYQETQYF